These 30 T cell receptor beta chains originate from one sample sequenced in a study of blood T cell repertoires in COVID-19. The method was immunoSEQ multiplex PCR; TCRdb's version includes in-frame clones alone and lacks a portion of them. The repertoire has around 200,000 clones, around 82% of them found once; the top ten carry 7% to 10%. Sequencing was done on a sample of peripheral blood. The receptors were gathered from a woman in her 50s with acute or convalescent COVID-19.

The CDR3 DNA is TGTGCCAGCTCGCACAGGGTAGGGGATCAGCCCCAGCATTTT. This translates into CASSHRVGDQPQHF. The chain is built from TRBV6-5 and TRBJ1-5; a weak D match, TRBD1 (6 bases). Per the germline V gene, CDR1 is MNHEY and CDR2 is SVGAGI. The CDR3 is made up of 14 amino acids. V shed 8 bases and J shed 5 bases, with 16 bases lying between them.

This clone is a singleton in its sample. J is TRBJ1-5 and V is TRBV27, with D maybe TRBD1 (5 bases). The CDR3 is made up of 13 amino acids. V was pared by 5 bases and J by 5 bases, with 10 bases between. Germline-derived CDR1 and CDR2 are MNHEY and SMNVEV (reference sequence). The CDR3 sequence: CASSRQWDQPQHF. Written as DNA, the CDR3 is TGTGCCAGCAGTCGACAGTGGGATCAGCCCCAGCATTTT.

The rearrangement uses TRBV28 and TRBJ1-3; 10 bases align to TRBD1. This CDR3 has 16 amino acids. V lost 6 bases, J lost 2 bases, and 7 bases stayed unmatched. In germline, CDR1 is MDHEN, CDR2 SYDVKM. CDR3 in DNA: TGTGCCAGCAGCCGCTGGGACAGGGGTGCTGGAAACACCATATATTTT. This translates into CASSRWDRGAGNTIYF.

CDR3 in amino acids: CASSYPGQGHSEQYF. CDR3 nucleotides: TGTGCCAGCAGTTACCCGGGACAGGGGCACTCCGAGCAGTACTTC. The chain recombines TRBV6-5 with TRBJ2-7; 10 nucleotides line up with TRBD1. Looked up from germline, CDR1 is MNHEY and CDR2 is SVGAGI. V was clipped by 2 bases and J by 6 bases; unmatched bases: 7. The CDR3 length is 15 residues.

This chain uses TRBV20-1 with TRBJ1-1; D unresolved. This CDR3 is built from 11 residues. From germline, CDR1 is DFQATT and CDR2 SNEGSKA (reference sequence). Here the CDR3 DNA reads TGCAGGATGAGGGTGTCCACTGAAGCTTTCTTT. It encodes CRMRVSTEAFF.

The gene calls are TRBV4-2 and TRBJ2-1; perhaps TRBD2 as D (7 bases). This CDR3 contains 18 residues. V gave up 4 bases and J gave up 7 bases, with 26 bases separating them. Germline CDR1 reads LGHNA; CDR2 reads YNFKEQ. DNA for the CDR3: TGTGCCAGCAGCCCCCGGGGGGCCCCTAGCGGAAGGGGGAATGAGCAGTTCTTC. Its protein product is CASSPRGAPSGRGNEQFF.

The chain is built from TRBV28 and TRBJ2-5, with D uncertain. Per germline, CDR1 MDHEN and CDR2 SYDVKM. With 5 bases removed from V and 3 bases from J, the gap between germline ends came to 16 bases. The CDR3 contains 15 residues. The CDR3 loop reads CASSIRLREKETQYF. The CDR3 coding sequence is TGTGCCAGCAGTATACGACTCCGAGAAAAAGAGACCCAGTACTTC.

This clone was detected once. CDR3: CASSPARAGDSPLHF. CDR3 sequence (DNA): TGTGCCAGCTCACCGGCGCGTGCAGGCGACTCACCCCTCCACTTT. V usage is TRBV18 and J usage is TRBJ1-6; D not certain. Trimming shortened V by 3 bases and J by 10 bases, and 16 bases separated the two germline ends. CDR3 length: 15 residues. The V gene's germline CDR1 is KGHSH and CDR2 LQKENI.

The chain combines TRBV19 with TRBJ1-1, with D tentatively TRBD1 (6 bases). With 5 bases removed from V and 4 bases from J, the gap between germline ends came to 11 bases. Germline CDR1 reads LNHDA; CDR2 reads SQIVND (reference sequence). This CDR3 has 13 amino acids. CDR3 sequence (DNA): TGTGCCAGTAGTTTTGGCAGGGGCACTGAAGCTTTCTTT. Protein: CASSFGRGTEAFF.

This clone was recorded a few times. Sequence at one end of the junction differs from germline and may be a read error. The rearrangement joins TRBV3-1 (or the pseudogene TRBV3-2) to TRBJ2-3; weak D call: TRBD2 (6 bases). The CDR3 has 14 amino acids. Germline V gives CDR1 LGHDT, CDR2 YNNKEL (reference sequence). The CDR3 region has the DNA TGTGCCAGCAGCCAAAGAGGGTCGGACTATACCCAGTATTTT. Translating it yields CASSQRGSDYTQYF.

The chain links TRBV11-2 to TRBJ2-2; D unclear. The length of the CDR3 is 15 residues. Between the trimmed V and J ends, which lost 3 bases and 6 bases, there was a span of 14 bases. The V gene's germline CDR1 is SGHAT and CDR2 FQNNGV. As DNA, the CDR3 is TGTGCCAGCAGCTTGACCGACACCGTACCCGGGGAGCTGTTTTTT. Amino acid sequence: CASSLTDTVPGELFF.

The rearrangement uses TRBV24-1 and TRBJ2-7, with D possibly TRBD1 on 5 matching bases. Trimming shortened V by 4 bases and J by 6 bases, and 12 bases separated the two germline ends. Germline values: CDR1 KGHDR, CDR2 SFDVKD. The CDR3 loop spans 13 amino acids. The CDR3 DNA follows: TGTGCCACCAGTGACCCCTATAGGGGCGAGCAGTACTTC. Translated: CATSDPYRGEQYF.

This clone showed up just a few times. This CDR3 is also generated by other DNA sequences in the sample. V is TRBV27 and J is TRBJ2-7; 7 bases match TRBD1. The CDR3 loop spans 13 amino acids. The germline V gene has CDR1 MNHEY and CDR2 SMNVEV (reference sequence). V lost 6 bases to trimming and J lost 2 bases; unmatched junction nucleotides: 4. The DNA for the CDR3 is TGTGCCAGCAGCCGACAGGGCCCCTACGAGCAGTACTTC. Protein: CASSRQGPYEQYF.

The chain couples TRBV5-1 to TRBJ2-1; TRBD1 matches at 8 bases. The length of the CDR3 is 19 residues. Germline values: CDR1 SGHRS, CDR2 YFSETQ. Unmatched junction bases numbered 22, after V lost 3 bases and J lost 8 bases. The CDR3 nucleotides read TGCGCCAGCAGCTGGGAGGACAGGGATGCCCGCCTTGAAGGATATGAGCAGTTCTTC. Its translation is CASSWEDRDARLEGYEQFF.

The CDR3 coding sequence is TGCAGCGGGAAGACAGGCTATGGCTACACCTTC. Its protein product is CSGKTGYGYTF. The genes are TRBV29-1 and TRBJ1-2; D possibly corresponds to TRBD1 (6 bases). Germline CDR1 is SQVTM and CDR2 is ANQGSEA. CDR3 length: 11 residues. The V gene lost 7 bases and the J gene lost 4 bases, with 10 bases spanning the gap.

The chain links TRBV19 to TRBJ1-5; the match to TRBD1 covers 7 bases. The CDR3 has 13 residues. In germline, CDR1 is LNHDA, CDR2 SQIVND (reference sequence). Trimming took 7 bases from V and 4 from J; bases not matched to a gene: 4. DNA of the CDR3: TGTGCCAGTAAAGAACAGGGGAATCAGCCCCAGCATTTT. Its translation is CASKEQGNQPQHF.

The gene calls are TRBV24-1 and TRBJ2-5; D call uncertain. The CDR3 loop spans 13 amino acids. V gave up 9 bases and J gave up 4 bases, with 14 bases separating them. CDR1 and CDR2 (germline): KGHDR, SFDVKD. CDR3 sequence: CATREAVRETQYF. The CDR3 DNA reads as TGTGCCACCCGAGAGGCAGTTCGAGAGACCCAGTACTTC.

The chain uses TRBV2 and TRBJ1-4, with D tentatively TRBD1 (6 bases). The CDR3 is made up of 15 amino acids. V was pared by 5 bases and J by 0 bases, with 10 bases between. CDR1 and CDR2 (germline): SNHLY, FYNNEI. The CDR3 DNA follows: TGTGCCAGCAGTCAGGACAGTGCAACTAATGAAAAACTGTTTTTT. Protein product: CASSQDSATNEKLFF.

This sequence joins TRBV27 and TRBJ1-5; TRBD1 matches 7 bases. Germline V gene data show CDR1 as MNHEY and CDR2 as SMNVEV (reference sequence). J gave up 4 bases and V 8 bases, and 2 bases lay outside the gene matches. There are 12 residues in the CDR3. CDR3 nucleotide sequence: TGTGCCAGCGGGGGACAGAATCAGCCCCAGCATTTT. This codes for CASGGQNQPQHF.

This chain connects TRBV5-1 to TRBJ2-1; TRBD2 agrees at 8 bases. V dropped 5 bases and J dropped 8; count of bases not matched to a gene: 12. The length of the CDR3 is 15 residues. Germline V gene sequence: CDR1 SGHRS, CDR2 YFSETQ. CDR3 protein: CASRTGTSGYDEQFF. CDR3 DNA: TGCGCCAGCAGAACCGGAACTAGCGGTTACGATGAGCAGTTCTTC.

This chain links TRBV15 with TRBJ2-5; 7 bases agree with TRBD2. The length of the CDR3 is 14 residues. V lost 1 base to trimming and J lost 5 bases; unmatched junction nucleotides: 4. CDR1 and CDR2 (germline): LNHNV, YYDKDF (reference sequence). The CDR3 nucleotides read TGTGCCACCAGCAGAGGGGGGACTATGGAGACCCAGTACTTC. It specifies CATSRGGTMETQYF.

The chain carries TRBV6-5 and TRBJ1-5; 8 positions agree with TRBD1. This CDR3 comprises 14 residues. Germline values: CDR1 MNHEY, CDR2 SVGAGI. V shed 4 bases and J 2 bases; nucleotides not matched to a gene: 1. As DNA, the CDR3 is TGTGCCAGCAGTTTGGACAGGGGCAATCAGCCCCAGCATTTT. This sequence encodes CASSLDRGNQPQHF.

The rearrangement joins TRBV19 to TRBJ2-7; 8 bases agree with TRBD1. Germline trimming cut 7 bases from V and 2 bases from J; bases unmatched to any gene: 4. Per the germline V gene, CDR1 is LNHDA and CDR2 is SQIVND (reference sequence). This CDR3 is 13 amino acids long. CDR3 sequence: CASIDRGTYEQYF. The CDR3 DNA reads TGTGCCAGTATTGACAGGGGTACCTACGAGCAGTACTTC.

The CDR3 sequence is CASSVSVAGFHEQFF. CDR3 DNA: TGTGCCAGCAGCGTATCAGTAGCGGGTTTCCATGAGCAGTTCTTC. The chain couples TRBV9 to TRBJ2-1; 7 bases match TRBD2. The CDR3 spans 15 residues. J was trimmed by 8 bases and V by 1 base; bases with no gene match: 9. Germline V gene data show CDR1 as SGDLS and CDR2 as YYNGEE.

This chain links TRBV21-1 with TRBJ2-4; TRBD2, the table's D call, lacks a check against the DNA. TRBV21-1 is annotated as a pseudogene. CDR3 length equals 19 residues. Here the CDR3 DNA reads TGTGCCAGCAGCAAATCACTAGCGGGAGGGCCAGGAGCCAAAAACATTCAGTACTTC. This encodes CASSKSLAGGPGAKNIQYF.

This clone was seen a few times. The V call is TRBV20-1, the J call TRBJ2-1; 8 bases fit TRBD2. The CDR3 is 14 amino acids. Trimming at V came to 3 bases and at J to 10 bases, leaving 11 bases not matched to a gene. Germline V gene lookup returns CDR1 DFQATT and CDR2 SNEGSKA (reference sequence). CDR3: CSASKVGRAGEQFF. DNA of the CDR3: TGCAGTGCTAGTAAGGTCGGGAGGGCCGGGGAGCAGTTCTTC.

This clone occurred once. In the same sample, other DNA sequences code for this CDR3. The chain combines TRBV5-1 with TRBJ1-1; the D is unclear. Germline V gives CDR1 SGHRS, CDR2 YFSETQ. Deletions cut 3 bases from V and 1 base from J, with 10 bases between. CDR3 length: 14 amino acids. CDR3 loop: CASSSGTENTEAFF. The DNA for the CDR3 is TGCGCCAGCAGCTCTGGTACAGAGAACACTGAAGCTTTCTTT. Full variable domain (missing parts from reference TRBV5-1 and TRBJ1-1): KAGVTQTPRYLIKTRGQQVTLSCSPISGHRSVSWYQQTPGQGLQFLFEYFSETQRNKGNFPGRFSGRQFSNSRSEMNVSTLELGDSALYLCASSSGTENTEAFFGQGTRLTVV.

The chain links TRBV5-1 to TRBJ2-3; 9 bases are a match to TRBD2. Germline V lookup: CDR1 SGHRS, CDR2 YFSETQ. Trimming at V came to 0 bases and at J to 6 bases, leaving 8 bases not matched to a gene. This CDR3 comprises 16 residues. The CDR3 reads CASSLEGGRAGDTQYF. The CDR3, as DNA: TGCGCCAGCAGCTTGGAAGGCGGGAGGGCCGGGGATACGCAGTATTTT.

The chain couples TRBV10-1 to TRBJ2-7, with D possibly matching TRBD2 (5 bases). V lost 0 bases and J lost 5, with 14 bases in between. CDR1 is WNHNN and CDR2 is SYGVQD in the germline V gene (reference sequence). The CDR3 covers 15 residues. CDR3 nucleotide sequence: TGCGCCAGCAGTGAGTCGGCCGGGGTCGTGGACGAGCAGTACTTC. It translates to CASSESAGVVDEQYF.

The chain carries TRBV10-1 and TRBJ2-3, with 15 nucleotides matching TRBD2. Germline loops: CDR1 WNHNN, CDR2 SYGVQD (reference sequence). The V and J ends lost 0 bases and 6 bases, in that order; junction bases with no gene match: 7. The length of the CDR3 is 18 residues. The CDR3 loop is CASSESGGLAGGPDTQYF. The CDR3 nucleotides read TGCGCCAGCAGTGAGTCGGGGGGACTAGCGGGAGGTCCCGATACGCAGTATTTT.